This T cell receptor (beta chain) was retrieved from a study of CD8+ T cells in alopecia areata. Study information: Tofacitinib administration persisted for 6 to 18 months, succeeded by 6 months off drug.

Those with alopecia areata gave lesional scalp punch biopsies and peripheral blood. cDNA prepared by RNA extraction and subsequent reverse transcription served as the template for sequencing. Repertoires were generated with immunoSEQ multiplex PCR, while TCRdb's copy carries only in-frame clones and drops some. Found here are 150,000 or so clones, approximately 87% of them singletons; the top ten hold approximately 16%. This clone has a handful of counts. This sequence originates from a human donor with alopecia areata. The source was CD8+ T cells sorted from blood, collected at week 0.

The CDR3 is CASSFPGDTSTDTQYF. The DNA for the CDR3 is TGTGCCAGCAGCTTCCCAGGGGATACTAGCACAGATACGCAGTATTTT. The chain has TRBV5-4 and TRBJ2-3, with a weak D call TRBD1 (6 bases). The CDR3 runs 16 residues. V was shortened by 2 bases and J by 0 bases, with 13 bases between the two germline ends. Germline assignment: CDR1 SGHNT and CDR2 YYREEE (reference sequence). Supplemented by reference TRBV5-4 and TRBJ2-3, the full variable domain reads ETGVTQSPTHLIKTRGQQVTLRCSSQSGHNTVSWYQQALGQGPQFIFQYYREEENGRGNFPPRFSGLQFPNYSSELNVNALELDDSALYLCASSFPGDTSTDTQYFGPGTRLTVL.